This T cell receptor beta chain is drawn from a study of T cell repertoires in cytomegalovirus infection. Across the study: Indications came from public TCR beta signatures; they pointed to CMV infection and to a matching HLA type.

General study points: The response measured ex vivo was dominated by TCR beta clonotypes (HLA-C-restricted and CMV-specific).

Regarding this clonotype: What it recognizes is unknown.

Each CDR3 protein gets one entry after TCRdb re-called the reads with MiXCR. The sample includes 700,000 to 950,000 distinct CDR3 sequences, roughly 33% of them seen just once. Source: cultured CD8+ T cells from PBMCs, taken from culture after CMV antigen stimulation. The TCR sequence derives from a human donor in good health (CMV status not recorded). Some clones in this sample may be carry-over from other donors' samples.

The CDR3 DNA reads as TGTGCCAGCAGTGAGGGGGAATGGGCTCAGCCCCAGCATTTT. This translates into CASSEGEWAQPQHF. J is TRBJ1-5 and V is TRBV2; tentatively, D is TRBD1 (5 bases). The CDR3 runs to 14 residues. Trimming took 3 bases from V and 6 from J, leaving 12 bases between them. CDR1 is SNHLY, CDR2 FYNNEI, per germline.